These T cell receptor beta chains were read from a single sample in a study of beta chain features in type 1 diabetes. Libraries were prepared by immunoSEQ multiplex PCR; TCRdb keeps only in-frame clonotypes and omits some of them. The sample includes about 170,000 clones, over 6% seen only once; the top ten take under 0.6%. Sequenced: central memory CD4+ T cells from blood. Source of these receptors: a young man with type 1 diabetes. Both conserved end residues are part of each CDR3.

V	J	CDR3
TRBV5-8	TRBJ1-2	CASSILTGGGYGYTF
TRBV10-3	TRBJ1-2	CAISEFLGTYGYTF
TRBV5-4	TRBJ2-1	CASSLVAGYSYNEQFF
TRBV4-2	TRBJ2-3	CASSPRDKGTDTQYF
TRBV7-9	TRBJ2-5	CASSLGQGASETQYF
TRBV28	TRBJ2-5	CASRLGGRETQYF
TRBV28	TRBJ1-2	CASSFSDRDGYTF
TRBV15	TRBJ2-1	CATSSIPGLGYNEQFF
TRBV18	TRBJ2-5	CASSSLRLETQYF
TRBV7-2	TRBJ1-2	CASTQNRGLGIYGYTF
TRBV7-2	TRBJ2-5	CASSPQGGRGQETQYF
TRBV29-1	TRBJ2-3	CSVEDGTADTQYF
TRBV6-6	TRBJ2-1	CASNRRGGLGNEQFF
TRBV4-3	TRBJ2-6	CASSQDIVGQGWESGANVLTF
TRBV28	TRBJ1-1	CASSTIRSGGTEAFF
TRBV11-2	TRBJ2-1	CASSSRGLSGNNEQFF
TRBV11-2	TRBJ2-1	CASRKYGTREEEQFF
TRBV7-9	TRBJ2-5	CASPSGEETQYF
TRBV5-6	TRBJ2-7	CASSSTSLLSYEQYF
TRBV6-1	TRBJ2-4	CASNPTGKNIQYF
TRBV7-2	TRBJ2-7	CASSLTGSLSYEQYF
TRBV27	TRBJ2-3	CASSEYGGNTDTQYF
TRBV30	TRBJ2-2	CAWSEGFDTGELFF
TRBV15	TRBJ2-7	CATSRRQGEYEQYF
TRBV6-6	TRBJ1-2	CASSYTSNYGYTF
TRBV5-1	TRBJ2-1	CATRTDVLDLKEQFF
TRBV27	TRBJ2-3	CASSLPRLAASTDTQYF
TRBV20-1	TRBJ2-7	CSASGGYEQYF
TRBV5-1	TRBJ1-6	CASSLEWGGNSPLHF
TRBV27	TRBJ2-5	CASSLSYQETQYF
TRBV4-3	TRBJ2-6	CASSQPGTTSGANVLTF
TRBV7-2	TRBJ2-1	CASSLQGAVYNEQFF
TRBV7-8	TRBJ2-5	CASSPAVTTVGETQYF
TRBV2	TRBJ1-4	CASSPTGSGEKLFF
TRBV28	TRBJ2-2	CASSPPGVTGELFF